The subject of this entry is one TCR beta chain. This sample is drawn from a study of shared clonotypes between healthy human individuals. Naive CD8 populations comprised CD45RO-negative cells positively selected for CCR7, excluding terminally differentiated effector memory CD45RA+ cells. TCRdb's copy holds only in-frame clones and misses some; the assay was immunoSEQ multiplex PCR. The sample contains approximately 2,200,000 clones, about 92% of which appear only once. The receptor was isolated from a young man in good health. Some clones in this sample may be carry-over from other donors' samples. The sequencing sample was made of naive CD8+ T cells from PBMCs.

For the CDR3, the DNA is TGTGCCAGCAGCCAAGAGGGACTAGCGGTCACAGATACGCAGTATTTT. Translated, it gives CASSQEGLAVTDTQYF. This chain uses TRBV14 with TRBJ2-3; 11 bases match TRBD2. V trimming: 0 bases; J trimming: 2 bases; junction bases outside the gene matches: 1. In germline, CDR1 is SGHDN, CDR2 FVKESK. This CDR3 has 16 residues.